Described below is a single TCR beta chain sequence and its context. Everyone who took part was roughly 18 to 100 years old, and they came from about two dozen US areas. Self-reported history from a screening survey and questionnaire set each donor's cohort. Donors in Cohort 3 who had recovered were those with two negative PCRs, healthcare professional clearance, or resolution of their symptoms. The data were obtained in a study of blood T cell repertoires in COVID-19. Whole-study context: The cDNA or gDNA used as material had been derived from T cells, B-cell-depleted T cells, or PBMCs.

Some clones are missing from TCRdb's copy, which holds only in-frame ones; the method was immunoSEQ multiplex PCR. This sample has around 220,000 clones, with around 83% found just once. The receptor was isolated from a woman aged 40 to 50 who had recovered from COVID-19. The specimen sequenced was PBMCs or T cells enriched from blood (not recorded which).

CDR3 sequence reads: CASSLALTSSQETQYF. The CDR3, as DNA: TGTGCCAGCAGTTTAGCCTTGACTAGTTCGCAAGAGACCCAGTACTTC. The chain is built from TRBV27 and TRBJ2-5, with D possibly TRBD2 on 6 matching bases. This CDR3 is built from 16 residues. V shed 2 bases and J shed 2 bases, with 15 bases lying between them. Per the germline V gene, CDR1 is MNHEY and CDR2 is SMNVEV (reference sequence).